The text below deals with one T cell receptor (beta chain). This sample stems from a study of shared clonotypes between healthy human individuals. J lost 4 bases, V lost 5 bases, and 4 bases had no gene match. The CDR3 extends over 14 amino acids. Germline values: CDR1 MNHEY, CDR2 SMNVEV (reference sequence). CD45RO-negative cells were positively selected for CCR7, leaving out terminally differentiated effector memory CD45RA+ cells. All of the donors resided in Nashville, Tennessee, and each was a Caucasian adult. The assay was immunoSEQ multiplex PCR, and TCRdb's table has in-frame clones only and misses some. The sample has about 1,900,000 clones, just under 95% seen once; the top ten hold roughly 1%.

The source material was naive CD8+ T cells sorted from blood. J is TRBJ1-2 and V is TRBV27, with 10 bases aligning to TRBD1. The source of this sequence is a man between 18 and 35 years old in good health. The DNA for the CDR3 is TGTGCCAGCAGTGAGGGACAGGGGTTCTATGGCTACACCTTC. Translating gives CASSEGQGFYGYTF.